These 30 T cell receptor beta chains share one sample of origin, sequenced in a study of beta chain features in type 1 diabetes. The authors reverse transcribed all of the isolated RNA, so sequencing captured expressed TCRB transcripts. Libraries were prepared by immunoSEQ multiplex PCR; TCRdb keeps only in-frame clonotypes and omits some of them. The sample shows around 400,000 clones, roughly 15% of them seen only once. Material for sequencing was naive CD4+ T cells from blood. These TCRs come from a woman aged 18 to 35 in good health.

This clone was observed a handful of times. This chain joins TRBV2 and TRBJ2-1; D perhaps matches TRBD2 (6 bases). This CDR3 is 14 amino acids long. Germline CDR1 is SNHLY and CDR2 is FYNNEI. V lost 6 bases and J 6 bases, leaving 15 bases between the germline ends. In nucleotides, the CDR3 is TGTGCCAGCAGCCTTCGGGACGGGGGCAATGAGCAGTTCTTC. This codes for CASSLRDGGNEQFF.

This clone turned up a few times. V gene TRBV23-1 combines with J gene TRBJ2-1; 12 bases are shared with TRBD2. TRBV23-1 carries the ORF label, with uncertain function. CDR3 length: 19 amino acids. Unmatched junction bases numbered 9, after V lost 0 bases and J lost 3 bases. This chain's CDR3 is CASSQSGARTSGNYNEQFF. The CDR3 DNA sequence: TGCGCCAGCAGTCAATCGGGCGCAAGGACTAGCGGGAACTACAATGAGCAGTTCTTC.

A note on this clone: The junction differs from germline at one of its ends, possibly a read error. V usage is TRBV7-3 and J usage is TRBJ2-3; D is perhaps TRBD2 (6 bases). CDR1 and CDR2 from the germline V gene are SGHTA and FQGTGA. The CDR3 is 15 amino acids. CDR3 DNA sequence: TGTGCCAGCAGCCTAACCCGGGACTTTACAGATACGCAGTATTTT. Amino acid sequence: CASSLTRDFTDTQYF.

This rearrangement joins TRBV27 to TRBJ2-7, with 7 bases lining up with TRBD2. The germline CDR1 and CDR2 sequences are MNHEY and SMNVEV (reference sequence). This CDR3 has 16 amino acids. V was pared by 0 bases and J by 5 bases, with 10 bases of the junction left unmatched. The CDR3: CASSLSLAGAFHEQYF. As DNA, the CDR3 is TGTGCCAGCAGTTTATCGTTGGCGGGAGCCTTCCACGAGCAGTACTTC.

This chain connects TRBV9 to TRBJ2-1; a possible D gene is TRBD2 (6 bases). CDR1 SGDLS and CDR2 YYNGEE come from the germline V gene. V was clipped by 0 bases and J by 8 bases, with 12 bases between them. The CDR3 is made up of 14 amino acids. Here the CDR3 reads CASSVELAPYEQFF. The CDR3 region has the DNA TGTGCCAGCAGCGTAGAACTAGCTCCTTATGAGCAGTTCTTC.

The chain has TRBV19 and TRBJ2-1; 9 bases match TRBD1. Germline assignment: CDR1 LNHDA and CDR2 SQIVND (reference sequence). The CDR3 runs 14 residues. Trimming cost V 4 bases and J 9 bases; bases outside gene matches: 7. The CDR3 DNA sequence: TGTGCCAGTAGTAGTGGGACAGGGTACGTTGAGCAGTTCTTC. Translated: CASSSGTGYVEQFF. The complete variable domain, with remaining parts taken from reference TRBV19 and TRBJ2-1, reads DGGITQSPKYLFRKEGQNVTLSCEQNLNHDAMYWYRQDPGQGLRLIYYSQIVNDFQKGDIAEGYSVSREKKESFPLTVTSAQKNPTAFYLCASSSGTGYVEQFFGPGTRLTVL.

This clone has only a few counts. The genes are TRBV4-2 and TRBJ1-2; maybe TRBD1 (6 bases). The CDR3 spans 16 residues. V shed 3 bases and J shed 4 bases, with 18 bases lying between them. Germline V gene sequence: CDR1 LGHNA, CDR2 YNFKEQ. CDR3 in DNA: TGTGCCAGCAGCCACGGGGGGCGCGCTGGGTTCTATGGCTACACCTTC. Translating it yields CASSHGGRAGFYGYTF.

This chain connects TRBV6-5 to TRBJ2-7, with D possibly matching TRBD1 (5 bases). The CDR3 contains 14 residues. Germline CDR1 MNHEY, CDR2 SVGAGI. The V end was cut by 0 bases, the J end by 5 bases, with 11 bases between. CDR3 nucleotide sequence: TGTGCCAGCAGTTACTCGTCCAGGGCCCACGAGCAGTACTTC. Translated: CASSYSSRAHEQYF.

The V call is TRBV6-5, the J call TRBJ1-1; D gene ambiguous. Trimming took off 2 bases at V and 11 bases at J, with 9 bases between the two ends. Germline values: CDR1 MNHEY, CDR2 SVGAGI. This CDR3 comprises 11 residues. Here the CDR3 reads CASSYVGRAFF. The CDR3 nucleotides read TGTGCCAGCAGTTACGTAGGCAGGGCTTTCTTT.

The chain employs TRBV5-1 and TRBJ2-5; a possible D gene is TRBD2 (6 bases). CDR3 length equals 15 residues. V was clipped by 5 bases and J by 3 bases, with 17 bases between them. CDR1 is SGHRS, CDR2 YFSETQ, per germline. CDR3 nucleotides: TGCGCCAGCAGATACAGTCCCGGGAGCGAAGAGACCCAGTACTTC. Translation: CASRYSPGSEETQYF.

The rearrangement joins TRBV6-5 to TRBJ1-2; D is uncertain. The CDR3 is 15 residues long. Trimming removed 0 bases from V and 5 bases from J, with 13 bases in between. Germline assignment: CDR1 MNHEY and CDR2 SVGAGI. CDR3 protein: CASSYSSRDKYGYTF. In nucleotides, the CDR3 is TGTGCCAGCAGTTACTCGTCCCGCGACAAGTATGGCTACACCTTC.

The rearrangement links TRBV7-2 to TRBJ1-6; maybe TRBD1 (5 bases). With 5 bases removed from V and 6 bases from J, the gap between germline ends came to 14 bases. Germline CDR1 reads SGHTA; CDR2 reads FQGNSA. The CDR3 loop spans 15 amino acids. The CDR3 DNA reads TGTGCCAGCAGCCCCCGGCCGGGGGGTAATTCACCCCTCCACTTT. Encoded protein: CASSPRPGGNSPLHF.

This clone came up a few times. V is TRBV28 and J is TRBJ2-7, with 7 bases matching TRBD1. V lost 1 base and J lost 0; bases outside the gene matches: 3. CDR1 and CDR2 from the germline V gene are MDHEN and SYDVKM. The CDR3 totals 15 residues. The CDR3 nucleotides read TGTGCCAGCAGTTTATTTGCAGGGGGCTCCTACGAGCAGTACTTC. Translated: CASSLFAGGSYEQYF. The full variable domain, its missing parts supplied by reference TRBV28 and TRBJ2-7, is DVKVTQSSRYLVKRTGEKVFLECVQDMDHENMFWYRQDPGLGLRLIYFSYDVKMKEKGDIPEGYSVSREKKERFSLILESASTNQTSMYLCASSLFAGGSYEQYFGPGTRLTVT.

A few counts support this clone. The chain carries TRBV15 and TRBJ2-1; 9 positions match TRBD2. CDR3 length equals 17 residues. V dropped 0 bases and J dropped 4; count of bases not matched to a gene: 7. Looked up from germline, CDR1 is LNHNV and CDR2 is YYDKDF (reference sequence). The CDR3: CATSRERGGRAYNEQFF. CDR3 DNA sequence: TGTGCCACCAGCAGAGAAAGAGGCGGGAGGGCTTACAATGAGCAGTTCTTC.

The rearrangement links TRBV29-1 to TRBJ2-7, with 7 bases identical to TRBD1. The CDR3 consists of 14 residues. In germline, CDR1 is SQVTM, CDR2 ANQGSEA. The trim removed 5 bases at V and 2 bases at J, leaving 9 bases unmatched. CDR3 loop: CSVRSAGGTYEQYF. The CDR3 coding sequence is TGCAGCGTTCGTTCGGCAGGGGGAACCTACGAGCAGTACTTC.

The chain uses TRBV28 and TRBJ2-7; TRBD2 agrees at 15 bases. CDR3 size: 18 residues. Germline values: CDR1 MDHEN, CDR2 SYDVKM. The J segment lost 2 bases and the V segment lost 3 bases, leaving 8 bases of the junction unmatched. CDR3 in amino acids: CASSFHGLAGGATYEQYF. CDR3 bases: TGTGCCAGCAGTTTCCATGGACTAGCGGGAGGGGCCACCTACGAGCAGTACTTC.

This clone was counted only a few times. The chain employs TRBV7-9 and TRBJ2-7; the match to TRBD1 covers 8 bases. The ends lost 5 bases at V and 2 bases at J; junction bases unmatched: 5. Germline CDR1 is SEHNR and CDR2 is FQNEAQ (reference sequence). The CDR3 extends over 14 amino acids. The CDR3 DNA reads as TGTGCCAGCAGCCGCGGGACAGGACCCTACGAGCAGTACTTC. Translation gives CASSRGTGPYEQYF.

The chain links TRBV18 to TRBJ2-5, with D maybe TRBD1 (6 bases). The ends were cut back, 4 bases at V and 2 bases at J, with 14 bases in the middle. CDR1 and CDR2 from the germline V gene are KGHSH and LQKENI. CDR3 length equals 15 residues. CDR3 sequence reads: CASSRIRTEQETQYF. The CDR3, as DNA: TGTGCCAGCTCACGGATCAGGACAGAACAAGAGACCCAGTACTTC. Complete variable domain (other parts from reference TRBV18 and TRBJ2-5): NAGVMQNPRHLVRRRGQEARLRCSPMKGHSHVYWYRQLPEEGLKFMVYLQKENIIDESGMPKERFSAEFPKEGPSILRIQQVVRGDSAAYFCASSRIRTEQETQYFGPGTRLLVL.

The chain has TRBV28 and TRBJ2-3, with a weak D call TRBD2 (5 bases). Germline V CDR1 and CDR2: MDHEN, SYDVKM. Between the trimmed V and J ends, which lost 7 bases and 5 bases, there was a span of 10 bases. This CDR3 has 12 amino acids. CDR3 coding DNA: TGTGCCAGCAACAGCGGTCGAGATACGCAGTATTTT. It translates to CASNSGRDTQYF. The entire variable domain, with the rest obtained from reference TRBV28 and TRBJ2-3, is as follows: DVKVTQSSRYLVKRTGEKVFLECVQDMDHENMFWYRQDPGLGLRLIYFSYDVKMKEKGDIPEGYSVSREKKERFSLILESASTNQTSMYLCASNSGRDTQYFGPGTRLTVL.

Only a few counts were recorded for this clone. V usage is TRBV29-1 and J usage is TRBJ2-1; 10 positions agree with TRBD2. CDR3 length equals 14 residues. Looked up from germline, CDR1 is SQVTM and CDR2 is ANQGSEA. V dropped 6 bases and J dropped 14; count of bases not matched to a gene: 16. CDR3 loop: CSVQRGASGSREFF. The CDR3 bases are TGCAGCGTCCAAAGGGGGGCTAGCGGGAGTAGAGAGTTCTTC.

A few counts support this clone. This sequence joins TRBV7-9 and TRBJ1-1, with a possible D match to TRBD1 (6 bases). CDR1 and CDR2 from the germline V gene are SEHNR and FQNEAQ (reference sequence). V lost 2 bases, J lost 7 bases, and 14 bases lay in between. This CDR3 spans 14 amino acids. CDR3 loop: CASSLMQGLNEAFF. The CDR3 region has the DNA TGTGCCAGCAGCTTAATGCAGGGGCTCAATGAAGCTTTCTTT.

The CDR3 here is CASSYSGTGGYEQYF. As DNA, the CDR3 is TGTGCCAGCAGTTACTCGGGGACAGGAGGTTACGAGCAGTACTTC. The gene calls are TRBV6-6 and TRBJ2-7; 8 nucleotides align to TRBD1. The ends lost 0 bases at V and 4 bases at J; junction bases unmatched: 5. Germline CDR1 MNHNY, CDR2 SVGAGI (reference sequence). The CDR3 spans 15 residues.

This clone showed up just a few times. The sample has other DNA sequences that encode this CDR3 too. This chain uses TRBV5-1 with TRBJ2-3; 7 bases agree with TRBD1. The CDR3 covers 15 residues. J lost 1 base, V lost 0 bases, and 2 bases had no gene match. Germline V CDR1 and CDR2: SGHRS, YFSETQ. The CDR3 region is CASSLGQGGTDTQYF. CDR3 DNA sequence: TGCGCCAGCAGCTTGGGACAGGGAGGCACAGATACGCAGTATTTT.

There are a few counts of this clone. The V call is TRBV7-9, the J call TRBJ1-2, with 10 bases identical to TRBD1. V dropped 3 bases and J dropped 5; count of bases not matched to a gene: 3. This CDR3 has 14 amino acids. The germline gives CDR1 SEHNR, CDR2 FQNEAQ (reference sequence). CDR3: CASSFRTGGYGYTF. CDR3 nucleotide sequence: TGTGCCAGCAGCTTCAGGACAGGGGGATATGGCTACACCTTC.

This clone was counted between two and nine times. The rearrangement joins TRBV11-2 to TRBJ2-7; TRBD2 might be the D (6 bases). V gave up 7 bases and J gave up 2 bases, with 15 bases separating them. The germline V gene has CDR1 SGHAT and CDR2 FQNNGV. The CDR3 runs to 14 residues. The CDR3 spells CASTFSGGPYEQYF. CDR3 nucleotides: TGTGCCAGCACCTTCTCCGGGGGACCCTACGAGCAGTACTTC.

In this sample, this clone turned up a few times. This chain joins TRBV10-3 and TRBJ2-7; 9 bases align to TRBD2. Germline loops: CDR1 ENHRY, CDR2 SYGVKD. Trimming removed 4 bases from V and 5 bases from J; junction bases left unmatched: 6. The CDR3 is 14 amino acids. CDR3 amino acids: CAISVQRGADEQYF. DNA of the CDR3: TGTGCCATCAGTGTCCAGCGGGGGGCCGACGAGCAGTACTTC.

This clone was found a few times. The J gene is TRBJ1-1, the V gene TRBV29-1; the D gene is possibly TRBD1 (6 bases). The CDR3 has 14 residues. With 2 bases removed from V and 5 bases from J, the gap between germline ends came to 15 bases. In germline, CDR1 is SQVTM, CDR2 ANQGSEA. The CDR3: CSVETRTGRTEAFF. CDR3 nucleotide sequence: TGCAGCGTTGAAACCCGAACAGGGAGAACTGAAGCTTTCTTT.

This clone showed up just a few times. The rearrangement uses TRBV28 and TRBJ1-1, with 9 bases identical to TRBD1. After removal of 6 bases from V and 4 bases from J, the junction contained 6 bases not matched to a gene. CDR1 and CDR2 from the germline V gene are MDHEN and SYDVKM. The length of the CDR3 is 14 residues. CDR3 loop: CASSLTGGSTEAFF. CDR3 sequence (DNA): TGTGCCAGCAGCCTGACAGGGGGAAGCACTGAAGCTTTCTTT.

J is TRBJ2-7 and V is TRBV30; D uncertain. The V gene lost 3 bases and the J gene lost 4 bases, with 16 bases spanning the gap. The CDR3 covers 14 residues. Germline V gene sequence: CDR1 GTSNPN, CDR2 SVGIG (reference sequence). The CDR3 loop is CAWSPLWSRYEQYF. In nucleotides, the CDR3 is TGTGCCTGGAGCCCCTTATGGAGCCGGTACGAGCAGTACTTC.

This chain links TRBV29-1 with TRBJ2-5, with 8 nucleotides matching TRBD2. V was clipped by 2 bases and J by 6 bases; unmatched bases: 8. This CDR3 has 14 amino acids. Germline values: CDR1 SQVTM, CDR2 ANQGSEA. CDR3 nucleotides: TGCAGCGTTGAATCAAGCGGGAGAGGAAAGACCCAGTACTTC. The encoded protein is CSVESSGRGKTQYF.